This is a list of T cell receptor beta chains from one sample in a study of blood T cell repertoires in COVID-19. Sequencing used immunoSEQ multiplex PCR; TCRdb keeps in-frame clones, though not all of them. The sample yields 95,000 to 150,000 clones, approximately 90% seen once. The material sequenced was peripheral blood. The receptors were sampled from a middle-aged man with acute or convalescent COVID-19. Each CDR3 is given with its conserved first and last residue. The D gene is left open where the match is weak. Part of the rows lack a size; the others show once, few, many or a class for expanded clones.

abundance	d_gene	v_gene	j_gene	CDR3aa	CDR3nt
.	.	TRBV6-1	TRBJ1-4	CASTRTATNEKLFF	TGTGCCAGCACCCGGACAGCAACTAATGAAAAACTGTTTTTT
.	.	TRBV9	TRBJ2-7	CASSPLRERLEQYF	TGTGCCAGCAGCCCCTTACGGGAGCGGTTAGAGCAGTACTTC
.	.	TRBV2	TRBJ1-5	CASNLDSPNQPQHF	TGTGCCAGCAATTTGGACAGCCCCAATCAGCCCCAGCATTTT
.	.	TRBV29-1	TRBJ2-3	CSVSRETDTQYF	TGCAGCGTGTCGAGGGAAACAGATACGCAGTATTTT
.	TRBD2	TRBV7-9	TRBJ2-1	CASSLKAGGGLFF	TGTGCCAGCAGCTTAAAAGCGGGAGGAGGTCTGTTCTTC
.	.	TRBV3-1/TRBV3-2	TRBJ1-2	CASSQMSNYGYTF	TGTGCCAGCAGCCAAATGTCAAACTATGGCTACACCTTC
.	.	TRBV7-2	TRBJ1-1	CASSFRGELSEAFF	TGTGCCAGCAGCTTTCGGGGAGAACTCTCCGAAGCTTTCTTT
.	TRBD1	TRBV6-5	TRBJ1-2	CASGRQGGVASGYTF	TGTGCCAGCGGACGACAGGGTGGGGTGGCGAGTGGCTACACCTTC
.	.	TRBV27	TRBJ1-6	CASSSFLSPLHF	TGTGCCAGCAGTTCGTTTCTTTCACCCCTCCACTTT
.	.	TRBV7-3	TRBJ2-7	CASSPSLGLEQYF	TGTGCCAGCAGCCCGTCTCTTGGGCTCGAGCAGTACTTC
.	.	TRBV6-5	TRBJ1-1	CASSYWRGTEAFF	TGTGCCAGCAGTTACTGGCGGGGTACTGAAGCTTTCTTT
.	.	TRBV27	TRBJ1-3	CASSPQGYTGNTIYF	TGTGCCAGCAGTCCACAGGGCTATACTGGAAACACCATATATTTT
.	TRBD2	TRBV4-1	TRBJ2-3	CASSRQTGTSGTDTQYF	TGCGCCAGCAGCCGACAAACCGGGACTAGCGGCACAGATACGCAGTATTTT
.	.	TRBV5-4	TRBJ1-1	CASSFSTGNTEAFF	TGTGCCAGCAGCTTTTCGACAGGGAACACTGAAGCTTTCTTT
.	TRBD1	TRBV2	TRBJ2-1	CASSENRGAYNEQFF	TGTGCCAGCAGTGAGAACAGGGGGGCCTACAATGAGCAGTTCTTC
.	.	TRBV7-9	TRBJ1-4	CASSLVPGSGEKLFF	TGTGCCAGCAGCTTAGTACCTGGGTCGGGTGAAAAACTGTTTTTT
.	TRBD1	TRBV18	TRBJ2-7	CASSGQGRDEQYF	TGTGCCAGCTCCGGACAGGGGAGGGACGAGCAGTACTTC
.	.	TRBV5-1	TRBJ1-6	CASSTGQQSSYNSPLHF	TGCGCCAGCAGCACCGGACAGCAGAGCTCCTATAATTCACCCCTCCACTTT
.	.	TRBV6-5	TRBJ2-1	CASSQPGTGEQFF	TGTGCCAGCAGCCAACCGGGTACTGGTGAGCAGTTCTTC
.	.	TRBV3-1/TRBV3-2	TRBJ1-4	CASSPQRQGVTNEKLFF	TGTGCCAGCAGCCCACAACGGCAAGGGGTTACTAATGAAAAACTGTTTTTT
.	TRBD2	TRBV9	TRBJ2-1	CASSVMPGLASFEQFF	TGTGCCAGCAGCGTTATGCCGGGACTAGCTTCGTTTGAGCAGTTCTTC
.	.	TRBV9	TRBJ2-1	CASSVEGSGDEQFF	TGTGCCAGCAGCGTAGAGGGTAGCGGTGATGAGCAGTTCTTC
.	.	TRBV3-1/TRBV3-2	TRBJ1-5	CASSQDGSNQPQHF	TGTGCCAGCAGCCAAGATGGCAGCAATCAGCCCCAGCATTTT
.	.	TRBV6-4	TRBJ2-3	CASSEGGMGDTQYF	TGTGCCAGCAGTGAGGGGGGTATGGGGGATACGCAGTATTTT
.	TRBD2	TRBV7-2	TRBJ2-1	CASSLASRGRGYNEQFF	TGTGCCAGCAGCTTAGCGTCCCGGGGGAGGGGTTACAATGAGCAGTTCTTC
once	TRBD1	TRBV29-1	TRBJ1-3	CSVSDRGPGNTIYF	TGCAGCGTTTCGGACAGGGGGCCTGGAAACACCATATATTTT